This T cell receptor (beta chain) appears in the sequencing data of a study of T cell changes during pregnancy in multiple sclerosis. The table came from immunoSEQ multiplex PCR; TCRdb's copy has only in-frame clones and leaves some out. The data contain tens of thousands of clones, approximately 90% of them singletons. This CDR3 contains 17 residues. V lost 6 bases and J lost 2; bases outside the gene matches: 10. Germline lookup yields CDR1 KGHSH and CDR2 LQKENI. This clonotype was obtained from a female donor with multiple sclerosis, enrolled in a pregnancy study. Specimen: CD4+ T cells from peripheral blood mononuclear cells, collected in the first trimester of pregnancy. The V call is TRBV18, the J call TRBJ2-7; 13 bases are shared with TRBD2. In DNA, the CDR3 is TGTGCCAGCTCCCCCCGGACTAGCGGGAGTATCGCCTACGAGCAGTACTTC. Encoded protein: CASSPRTSGSIAYEQYF.